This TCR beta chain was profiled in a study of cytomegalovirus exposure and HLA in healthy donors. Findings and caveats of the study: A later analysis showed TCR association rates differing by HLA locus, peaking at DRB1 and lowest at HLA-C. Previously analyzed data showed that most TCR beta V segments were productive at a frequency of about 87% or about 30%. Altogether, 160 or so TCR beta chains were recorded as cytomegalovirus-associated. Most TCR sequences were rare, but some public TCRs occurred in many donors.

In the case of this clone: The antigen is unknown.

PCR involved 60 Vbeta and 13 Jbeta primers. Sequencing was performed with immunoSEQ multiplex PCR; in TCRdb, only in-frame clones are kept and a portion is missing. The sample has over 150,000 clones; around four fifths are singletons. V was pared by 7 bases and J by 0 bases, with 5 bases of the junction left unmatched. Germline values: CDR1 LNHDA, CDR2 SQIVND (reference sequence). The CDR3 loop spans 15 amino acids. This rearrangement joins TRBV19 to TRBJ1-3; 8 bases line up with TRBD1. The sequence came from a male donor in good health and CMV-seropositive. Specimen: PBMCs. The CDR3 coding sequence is TGTGCCAGTATGACAGGGGAGGCCTCTGGAAACACCATATATTTT. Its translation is CASMTGEASGNTIYF.